The sequence of this TCR beta chain was determined in a study of CD8 T cells in Susac syndrome. An amount of RNA that ranged from roughly 0.5 to 1 ug was reverse transcribed with random hexamers. By means of immunoSEQ multiplex PCR, TCR beta CDR3 spanning 54 Vbeta and 13 Jbeta underwent amplification. One entry per CDR3 protein, called by TCRdb with MiXCR from the immunoSEQ multiplex PCR reads. The sample gives roughly 130,000 distinct CDR3 sequences, roughly 96% of which show up once; approximately 0.12% is in the top ten. Study findings and constraints: The authors acknowledged that the study's TCR sequencing and HLA analysis involved relatively few individuals.

In the case of this clonotype: No antigen is known for it.

Matched for age and sex, the controls were healthy donors. Both CD4+ and CD8+ T cells were negatively isolated, and TEMRA cells underwent FACS enrichment. V lost 5 bases and J lost 0, with 12 bases in between. Germline V gives CDR1 SGHTA, CDR2 FQGNSA. The length of the CDR3 is 15 residues. The sequencing sample was made of CD4+ T cells from PBMCs. The V gene is TRBV7-2, the J gene TRBJ2-3, with a weak D call TRBD2 (6 bases). The TCR sequence derives from a human donor in good health. The CDR3 DNA reads TGTGCCAGCAGCCCCCGAGCGGGTAGCACAGATACGCAGTATTTT. Its translation: CASSPRAGSTDTQYF.